These 15 T cell receptor beta chains originate from one sample sequenced in a study of T cells in Graves' hyperthyroidism and ophthalmopathy. Amplified TCR beta CDR3 regions came from RNA transcripts. First-round RT-PCR with HTBI primers amplified the TCR CDR3 region. MiXCR, run by TCRdb on the multiplex PCR reads, gives a single entry per CDR3 protein. The table has some 500,000 distinct CDR3 sequences, around 14% seen once. The sample comprised blood. The receptor set was obtained from a woman under 30 with Graves' hyperthyroidism.

The sample holds a few counts of this clonotype. The rearrangement uses TRBV4-1 and TRBJ2-2; TRBD2 agrees at 8 bases. V lost 8 bases, J lost 4 bases, and 6 bases stayed unmatched. This CDR3 has 14 amino acids. The V gene's germline CDR1 is MGHRA and CDR2 YSYEKL. CDR3 DNA: TGCGCCAGCGAGCGGGAGACGAGCACCGGGGAGCTGTTTTTT. Translated: CASERETSTGELFF.

The rearrangement links TRBV10-3 to TRBJ2-5; 9 positions match TRBD2. Trimming took 6 bases from V and 5 from J; bases not matched to a gene: 4. This CDR3 has 13 amino acids. The germline V gene encodes CDR1 ENHRY and CDR2 SYGVKD. The CDR3, as DNA: TGTGCCATCAGAGCGGGAGGCGGGGAGACCCAGTACTTC. It yields the protein CAIRAGGGETQYF.

This clonotype was picked up many times. This chain uses TRBV12-3 or TRBV12-4 with TRBJ2-7, with D possibly TRBD2 on 5 matching bases. The CDR3 covers 13 residues. V was pared by 6 bases and J by 3 bases, with 12 bases between. CDR3 coding DNA: TGTGCCAGCAGAAACGGACTCGACTACGAGCAGTACTTC. Translated: CASRNGLDYEQYF.

This clonotype has at least ten counts. The rearrangement joins TRBV6-5 to TRBJ2-7; possibly TRBD1 or TRBD2 for D (6 bases each). V lost 0 bases to trimming and J lost 4 bases, with 16 bases between them. Germline loops: CDR1 MNHEY, CDR2 SVGAGI. CDR3 length: 16 residues. The CDR3 coding sequence is TGTGCCAGCAGTTACTCAAACGGGGGCAAAGGGTACGAGCAGTACTTC. Its translation: CASSYSNGGKGYEQYF.

This clonotype was seen many times. This chain links TRBV7-2 with TRBJ2-1; TRBD2 might be the D (6 bases). Germline V gene data show CDR1 as SGHTA and CDR2 as FQGNSA. This CDR3 has 14 residues. Trimming took off 5 bases at V and 1 base at J, with 9 bases between the two ends. The CDR3 DNA reads as TGTGCCAGCAGCATAAGCGGGTCCTACAATGAGCAGTTCTTC. As protein: CASSISGSYNEQFF.

The sample holds a few counts of this clonotype. The V call is TRBV5-8, the J call TRBJ2-3; perhaps TRBD1 as D (6 bases). Germline V gene data show CDR1 as SGHTS and CDR2 as YDEGEE. The CDR3 is 14 amino acids. V shed 2 bases and J shed 2 bases, with 9 bases lying between them. CDR3 nucleotides: TGTGCCAGCAGCTTTGGACAGATCACAGATACGCAGTATTTT. Its translation: CASSFGQITDTQYF.

Many counts were recorded for this clonotype. The chain carries TRBV20-1 and TRBJ2-1; perhaps D is TRBD1 or TRBD2 (5 bases each). Germline values: CDR1 DFQATT, CDR2 SNEGSKA (reference sequence). The CDR3 is 16 amino acids. V dropped 3 bases and J dropped 0 bases, with 15 bases sitting between them. CDR3 in amino acids: CSARGQGPHSYNEQFF. CDR3 DNA: TGCAGTGCTAGGGGTCAGGGACCCCACTCCTACAATGAGCAGTTCTTC.

With respect to this clonotype: This may come from a read error, since a much larger clone is one base off. V is TRBV9 and J is TRBJ1-2, with D perhaps matching TRBD1 (5 bases). This CDR3 is 15 amino acids long. With 4 bases removed from V and 4 bases from J, the gap between germline ends came to 17 bases. CDR1 SGDLS and CDR2 YYNGEE come from the germline V gene. CDR3 sequence: CASSPQAGLSYGYTF. The CDR3 bases are TGTGCCAGCAGCCCACAGGCAGGCTTGAGCTATGGCTACACCTTC. The full variable domain, with the rest looked up from reference TRBV9 and TRBJ1-2, is DSGVTQTPKHLITATGQRVTLRCSPRSGDLSVYWYQQSLDQGLQFLIQYYNGEERAKGNILERFSAQQFPDLHSELNLSSLELGDSALYFCASSPQAGLSYGYTFGSGTRLTVV.

This clonotype was found many times. The CDR3 coding sequence is TGTGCCAGCAGTTACTCCTTACTAGCCGGGGAGCTGTTTTTT. Protein sequence: CASSYSLLAGELFF. The V call is TRBV6-5, the J call TRBJ2-2; tentative D call: TRBD2 (5 bases). The CDR3 consists of 14 residues. Trimming cost V 0 bases and J 6 bases, with 8 bases left between them. CDR1 is MNHEY and CDR2 is SVGAGI in the germline V gene.

This clonotype was detected ten times or more. This rearrangement joins TRBV10-3 to TRBJ2-7, with TRBD1 matching 9 bases. From germline, CDR1 is ENHRY and CDR2 SYGVKD. Unmatched junction bases numbered 8, after V lost 6 bases and J lost 2 bases. The CDR3 spans 15 residues. The CDR3 spells CAIRESRDRAYEQYF. The DNA of the CDR3 is TGTGCCATCAGAGAATCCCGGGACAGGGCCTACGAGCAGTACTTC.

This clonotype has a count of ten or more. The chain combines TRBV3-1 with TRBJ2-1; no clear D gene. Trimming removed 4 bases at V and 0 bases at J, with 16 bases between. The CDR3 length is 17 residues. The germline gives CDR1 LGHDT, CDR2 YNNKEL (reference sequence). CDR3 DNA sequence: TGTGCCAGCAGCCCTGGTAAGGAGATAAGCTCCTACAATGAGCAGTTCTTC. Residues: CASSPGKEISSYNEQFF.

This clonotype came up many times. This chain joins TRBV28 and TRBJ2-7; TRBD1 agrees at 8 bases. The CDR3 contains 14 residues. Germline trimming cut 6 bases from V and 2 bases from J; bases unmatched to any gene: 6. Germline V gives CDR1 MDHEN, CDR2 SYDVKM. The CDR3 here is CASSGTGGAYEQYV. The CDR3 DNA reads TGTGCCAGCAGCGGGACAGGTGGAGCCTACGAGCAGTACGTC.

This clonotype was observed many times. This chain joins TRBV6-5 and TRBJ1-1; D gene unclear. The V gene's germline CDR1 is MNHEY and CDR2 SVGAGI. The CDR3 covers 14 residues. Trimming removed 2 bases from V and 1 base from J, with 8 bases in between. Here the CDR3 DNA reads TGTGCCAGCAGTTACGCCCTTTCGAACACTGAAGCTTTCTTT. It yields the protein CASSYALSNTEAFF.

This clonotype was detected ten times or more. The V gene is TRBV12-3 or TRBV12-4, the J gene TRBJ1-3; D gene uncertain. V lost 1 base, J lost 3 bases, and 10 bases lay in between. The CDR3 sequence is 15 residues long. This CDR3 is CASSLGLKDGNTIYF. The CDR3 DNA is TGTGCCAGCAGTTTAGGGTTGAAGGATGGAAACACCATATATTTT.

This chain connects TRBV2 to TRBJ2-5; 12 bases match TRBD2. CDR1 and CDR2 (germline): SNHLY, FYNNEI. This CDR3 region has 14 residues. The V gene end was trimmed by 10 bases and the J gene end by 5 bases; junction bases not matched to a gene: 8. The CDR3 DNA sequence: TGTGCCACATACGGACTAGCGGGATCGGAGACCCAGTACTTC. Translating it yields CATYGLAGSETQYF.